Given below is one T cell receptor beta chain in context. What it binds is not known. As to treatment: 15 to 20 received Ad26.COV2.S at low or high dose, single or two shots; 5 received placebo; per-sample allocation not given. On day 63 after the first injection, vaccine and placebo recipients gave samples. A Boston adult aged 18-55 years was the donor. The entry originates in a study of Ad26.COV2.S vaccination and SARS-CoV-2 variants. General study findings and limits: Comparable non-spike TCR breadth was observed in vaccine and placebo recipients. It was vaccine recipients, not placebo recipients, who had the higher spike-specific TCR breadth.

V was trimmed by 2 bases and J by 5 bases, leaving 9 bases between them. Germline CDR1 reads SEHNR; CDR2 reads FQNEAQ (reference sequence). CDR3 length: 13 amino acids. Using immunoSEQ multiplex PCR, the repertoire was profiled, and TCRdb retains in-frame clones only, with some absent. The sample carries about half a million clones, roughly nine tenths recorded once. The J gene is TRBJ1-2, the V gene TRBV7-9; D ambiguous. This receptor was taken from a person between 18 and 59 years old who received the Ad26.COV2.S COVID-19 vaccine or a placebo. The sample in question was peripheral blood, obtained in a trial of Ad26.COV2.S vaccine versus placebo. This CDR3 reads CASSLSQPYGYTF. DNA of the CDR3: TGTGCCAGCAGCTTAAGTCAGCCTTATGGCTACACCTTC.